This T cell receptor beta chain was sequenced during a study of cytomegalovirus exposure and HLA in healthy donors. Study conclusions and caveats: In vitro, a few CMV-associated chains proved specific for CMV antigens. Clonal expansion, a later analysis showed, was greater in HLA-associated TCR beta chains than in equally common others.

Both 60 Vbeta primers and 13 Jbeta primers went into the PCR. The protocol was immunoSEQ multiplex PCR, while the TCRdb copy is restricted to in-frame clones and leaves out a portion. Of approximately 140,000 clones in the sample, around 85% were seen once. With respect to this clone: Its antigen is undetermined.

This CDR3 comprises 15 residues. Trimming removed 2 bases at V and 0 bases at J, with 11 bases between. Per germline, CDR1 SGHTA and CDR2 FQGNSA. The sample taken for sequencing was PBMCs. This TCR derives from a woman in her fifties or sixties in good health and CMV-seropositive. This chain connects TRBV7-2 to TRBJ2-7; D ambiguous. CDR3 sequence: CASSLSVISSYEQYF. The CDR3 DNA follows: TGTGCCAGCAGCTTAAGCGTTATAAGCTCCTACGAGCAGTACTTC.